The text below deals with one T cell receptor (beta chain). No antigen is known for it. One end of the junction does not line up with germline, which may come from a read error. Produced via immunoSEQ multiplex PCR; TCRdb's table is partial and in-frame only. Among 75,000 to 100,000 clones, about four fifths were seen once, and the ten largest hold 2.5% to 3.5%. The entry originates in a study of radiotherapy plus CTLA-4 blockade in lung cancer. Study context: Of all patients, more than 15% responded objectively and 31% showed disease control. Study-wide findings and caveats: The authors reported that early blood T cell clone dynamics, with interferon-beta, best predicted response.

Germline V gene lookup returns CDR1 MDHEN and CDR2 SYDVKM. The CDR3 extends over 18 amino acids. The source material was peripheral blood, sampled from a patient treated with radiotherapy plus ipilimumab. The sequence came from a human donor with non-small cell lung cancer who had a partial response to radiotherapy plus ipilimumab. Some clones in this sample may be carry-over from other donors' samples. V and J are TRBV28 and TRBJ2-7; TRBD2 matches at 11 bases. The CDR3 nucleotides read TGTGCCAGCATTTTACTAGCGGGAGCGGCCTCTAACCTCTACGAGCAGTACTTC. This gives the protein CASILLAGAASNLYEQYF. The whole variable domain, filled in from reference TRBV28 and TRBJ2-7, reads DVKVTQSSRYLVKRTGEKVFLECVQDMDHENMFWYRQDPGLGLRLIYFSYDVKMKEKGDIPEGYSVSREKKERFSLILESASTNQTSMYLCASILLAGAASNLYEQYFGPGTRLTVT.